The rows below give T cell receptor beta chains drawn from one sample of a study of graft-versus-host responses after intestinal transplantation. Data came from immunoSEQ multiplex PCR; TCRdb stores just in-frame clones and leaves some out. Of about 92,000 clones in the sample, around 83% were seen once. The antigens of these receptors remain unknown. Here the sequenced sample was unstimulated CD8+ T cells sorted from spleen or lymph node cells, taken before intestinal transplant. The receptors were sampled from a human donor who received an intestinal transplant. CDR3s include the opening cysteine and the closing phenylalanine or tryptophan. The D gene is left open where the match is weak. Expanded clones are given a class, and other clones once, few, many or no size at all.

clone_size,d_call,v_call,j_call,cdr3_aa,cdr3_nt
once,NA,TRBV7-9,TRBJ2-3,CASSLHRSGASTDTQYF,TGTGCCAGCAGCTTACATCGTAGCGGAGCAAGCACAGATACGCAGTATTTT
NA,NA,TRBV28,TRBJ1-4,CASSSRASGGEKLFF,TGTGCCAGCAGTTCACGGGCAAGCGGTGGTGAAAAACTGTTTTTT
NA,NA,TRBV7-2,TRBJ2-4,CASSLGGNIQYF,TGTGCCAGCAGCTTAGGGGGAAACATTCAGTACTTC
NA,NA,TRBV6-5,TRBJ2-2,CASSEGGTTGELFF,TGTGCCAGCAGTGAAGGCGGGACCACCGGGGAGCTGTTTTTT
once,TRBD2,TRBV28,TRBJ2-1,CASSFRTSSYNEQFF,TGTGCCAGCAGTTTCCGGACTAGCAGCTACAATGAGCAGTTCTTC
NA,TRBD2,TRBV6-5,TRBJ2-7,CASSSLRGSPYEQYF,TGTGCCAGCAGTTCCCTGCGGGGGTCCCCCTACGAGCAGTACTTC
NA,NA,TRBV7-6,TRBJ2-7,CASSGPILEQYF,TGTGCCAGCAGCGGTCCCATTTTGGAGCAGTACTTC
once,NA,TRBV18,TRBJ1-2,CASSPPGQNYGYTF,TGTGCCAGCTCACCACCGGGGCAGAACTATGGCTACACCTTC
NA,NA,TRBV29-1,TRBJ2-7,CSVEGSGSQADEQYF,TGCAGCGTTGAGGGCTCCGGAAGCCAGGCGGACGAGCAGTACTTC
NA,NA,TRBV6-5,TRBJ1-5,CASSEEWGNQPQHF,TGTGCCAGCAGTGAAGAATGGGGTAATCAGCCCCAGCATTTT
NA,NA,TRBV10-3,TRBJ2-7,CAISEDLTYEQYF,TGTGCCATCAGTGAGGACCTGACTTACGAGCAGTACTTC
NA,NA,TRBV5-1,TRBJ2-3,CASSYRDRYTDTQYF,TGCGCCAGCAGCTACCGGGACCGATACACAGATACGCAGTATTTT
once,NA,TRBV10-3,TRBJ1-5,CAISESQGNQPQHF,TGTGCCATCAGTGAGTCGCAGGGCAATCAGCCCCAGCATTTT
NA,TRBD2,TRBV27,TRBJ2-1,CASTPGGVTSHASYNEQFF,TGTGCCAGCACCCCTGGGGGGGTGACCTCCCATGCATCCTACAATGAGCAGTTCTTC
NA,NA,TRBV2,TRBJ2-7,CASSERYSSYEQYF,TGTGCCAGCAGTGAAAGGTACAGTTCGTACGAGCAGTACTTC
NA,TRBD2,TRBV4-1,TRBJ2-1,CASSQEGTGTSGLNEQFF,TGCGCCAGCAGCCAAGAGGGTACCGGGACTAGCGGCCTGAATGAGCAGTTCTTC
NA,TRBD1,TRBV11-3,TRBJ1-2,CASSLHDRVEGYTF,TGTGCCAGCAGCTTACATGACAGGGTGGAGGGCTACACCTTC
NA,NA,TRBV13,TRBJ2-7,CASSLASDEQYF,TGTGCCAGCAGCTTAGCATCGGACGAGCAGTACTTC
large,TRBD2,TRBV28,TRBJ2-7,CASSPTSERDEQYF,TGTGCCAGCAGCCCGACTAGCGAACGGGACGAGCAGTACTTC
NA,NA,TRBV2,TRBJ1-2,CASSEATLYGYTF,TGTGCCAGCAGTGAAGCGACCCTCTATGGCTACACCTTC
NA,NA,TRBV5-1,TRBJ1-1,CASSLEQANTEAFF,TGCGCCAGCAGCTTGGAACAGGCGAACACTGAAGCTTTCTTT
NA,NA,TRBV28,TRBJ2-7,CAGSLGPAYEQYF,TGTGCCGGCAGTTTAGGGCCCGCCTACGAGCAGTACTTC
NA,TRBD2,TRBV10-3,TRBJ2-1,CAISALAGGPDNEQFF,TGTGCCATCAGTGCTCTGGCGGGAGGGCCCGACAATGAGCAGTTCTTC
NA,NA,TRBV15,TRBJ2-3,CATSRASGLSTSSTDTQYF,TGTGCCACCAGCAGAGCCTCGGGACTCTCAACCTCTAGCACAGATACGCAGTATTTT
NA,NA,TRBV7-3,TRBJ1-1,CASSLNRPGWDTEAFF,TGTGCCAGCAGCTTAAATCGTCCGGGTTGGGACACTGAAGCTTTCTTT
NA,TRBD1,TRBV29-1,TRBJ2-7,CSAREGASYEQYF,TGCAGCGCTCGTGAGGGGGCCTCCTACGAGCAGTACTTC
NA,TRBD1,TRBV7-8,TRBJ2-5,CASSSSTGRETQYF,TGTGCCAGCAGCTCCTCGACAGGGAGAGAGACCCAGTACTTC
NA,NA,TRBV7-3,TRBJ2-1,CASSPSEGTRSDEQFF,TGTGCCAGCAGCCCCAGCGAGGGGACCAGGAGCGATGAGCAGTTCTTC